Following are 14 T cell receptor beta chains from one sample sequenced in a study of CD8+ T cells in alopecia areata. Sequencing used cDNA as its template, made by extracting RNA and reverse transcribing it. The table came from immunoSEQ multiplex PCR; TCRdb's copy has only in-frame clones and leaves some out. Of 100,000 to 150,000 clones listed, 45% to 65% are singletons. The sequencing used CD4+ T cells sorted from blood, collected at week 0. The source is a human donor with alopecia areata.

The chain employs TRBV9 and TRBJ2-3; unclear D gene. The V gene lost 0 bases and the J gene lost 0 bases, with 8 bases spanning the gap. CDR1 is SGDLS, CDR2 YYNGEE, per germline. CDR3 length: 15 residues. The CDR3 region is CASSVAVTSTDTQYF. CDR3 coding DNA: TGTGCCAGCAGCGTAGCGGTTACTAGCACAGATACGCAGTATTTT.

This clone appeared a few times. This sequence joins TRBV29-1 and TRBJ2-3; 8 nucleotides match TRBD1. Germline lookup yields CDR1 SQVTM and CDR2 ANQGSEA. The V segment lost 4 bases and the J segment 5 bases; nucleotides outside the gene matches: 8. This CDR3 has 14 amino acids. The CDR3 region has the DNA TGCAGCGTTGGCGACAGGGGTATGGTAGATACGCAGTATTTT. Translated: CSVGDRGMVDTQYF.

V and J are TRBV2 and TRBJ2-7; D is uncertain. The CDR3 is 14 residues long. Germline CDR1 reads SNHLY; CDR2 reads FYNNEI. The V end lost 2 bases, the J end lost 3 bases, and 11 bases lay between the germline ends. CDR3 sequence reads: CASSESGSSYEQYF. DNA of the CDR3: TGTGCCAGCAGTGAATCAGGCTCTAGCTACGAGCAGTACTTC.

This clone showed up just a few times. The DNA for the CDR3 is TGTGCCAGCAGCTTAAGGTCCAGCCTACCCTACGAGCAGTACTTC. It specifies CASSLRSSLPYEQYF. This rearrangement joins TRBV5-4 to TRBJ2-7; no definite D call. Trimming removed 2 bases at V and 2 bases at J, with 14 bases between. Germline CDR1 reads SGHNT; CDR2 reads YYREEE (reference sequence). This CDR3 contains 15 residues.

This clone appeared a few times. The rearrangement uses TRBV27 and TRBJ1-5, with a weak D call TRBD1 (5 bases). The V and J ends lost 3 bases and 8 bases respectively, with 11 bases between them. This CDR3 has 13 residues. Germline assignment: CDR1 MNHEY and CDR2 SMNVEV (reference sequence). The CDR3 loop is CASSFMGPEPQHF. The CDR3 nucleotides are TGTGCCAGCAGTTTTATGGGACCTGAGCCCCAGCATTTT.

This clone has more than one count but fewer than ten. The V call is TRBV7-7, the J call TRBJ2-1; 11 bases match TRBD2. The V gene's germline CDR1 is SSHAT and CDR2 FNYEAQ (reference sequence). The CDR3 is 16 amino acids. The trim removed 5 bases at V and 0 bases at J, leaving 3 bases unmatched. The CDR3 protein is CASSKLAGASYNEQFF. CDR3 nucleotides: TGTGCCAGCAGCAAACTAGCGGGAGCCTCCTACAATGAGCAGTTCTTC.

V usage is TRBV28 and J usage is TRBJ2-5; D may be TRBD1 or TRBD2 (5 bases each). Germline CDR1 is MDHEN and CDR2 is SYDVKM. The CDR3 totals 16 residues. The V end was cut by 3 bases, the J end by 5 bases, with 19 bases between. The CDR3 DNA sequence: TGTGCCAGCAGTTTTGGGATTGGGGGAGTTTTGGAGACCCAGTACTTC. It yields the protein CASSFGIGGVLETQYF. Based on the CDR3 plus reference TRBV28 and TRBJ2-5, the full variable domain is DVKVTQSSRYLVKRTGEKVFLECVQDMDHENMFWYRQDPGLGLRLIYFSYDVKMKEKGDIPEGYSVSREKKERFSLILESASTNQTSMYLCASSFGIGGVLETQYFGPGTRLLVL.

V and J are TRBV4-3 and TRBJ2-3; D may be TRBD2 (6 bases). With 0 bases removed from V and 11 bases from J, the gap between germline ends came to 18 bases. CDR3 length equals 15 residues. CDR1 is LGHNA and CDR2 is YSLEER in the germline V gene. CDR3 region: CASSQDNGRGRKQYF. As DNA, the CDR3 is TGCGCCAGCAGCCAAGATAACGGGAGAGGTCGGAAGCAGTATTTT.

V and J are TRBV30 and TRBJ1-4; weak D call: TRBD1 (5 bases). CDR1 is GTSNPN, CDR2 SVGIG, per germline (reference sequence). Trimming removed 0 bases from V and 5 bases from J, with 13 bases in between. CDR3 size: 15 residues. CDR3 coding DNA: TGTGCCTGGAGTGTTCGGGGAGGGGTGAATGAAAAACTGTTTTTT. Translated, it gives CAWSVRGGVNEKLFF.

V and J are TRBV5-1 and TRBJ2-7; D not certain. The CDR3 length is 13 residues. Looked up from germline, CDR1 is SGHRS and CDR2 is YFSETQ. The V and J ends lost 0 bases and 2 bases respectively, with 6 bases between them. CDR3 protein: CASSLEPTYEQYF. In nucleotides, the CDR3 is TGCGCCAGCAGCTTGGAACCGACCTACGAGCAGTACTTC.

The V gene is TRBV4-3, the J gene TRBJ2-7; 8 nucleotides line up with TRBD2. The J segment lost 2 bases and the V segment lost 4 bases, leaving 13 bases of the junction unmatched. Germline lookup yields CDR1 LGHNA and CDR2 YSLEER. The length of the CDR3 is 17 residues. The CDR3 sequence: CASSRSLADIETYEQYF. CDR3 in DNA: TGCGCCAGCAGCCGATCACTAGCGGACATAGAAACCTACGAGCAGTACTTC.

The gene calls are TRBV6-5 and TRBJ2-7; the D is unclear. The CDR3 spans 13 residues. V dropped 6 bases and J dropped 0 bases, with 9 bases sitting between them. Germline V gives CDR1 MNHEY, CDR2 SVGAGI. CDR3 DNA: TGTGCCAGCAGCCCCGGGCCCTCCTACGAGCAGTACTTC. Translation: CASSPGPSYEQYF.

The chain combines TRBV7-2 with TRBJ2-7, with D hard to call. Between the trimmed V and J ends, which lost 5 bases and 4 bases, there was a span of 12 bases. The CDR3 consists of 13 residues. Germline CDR1 and CDR2: SGHTA and FQGNSA. CDR3 sequence: CASSRDGEYEQYF. CDR3 in DNA: TGTGCCAGCAGCCGAGATGGGGAATACGAGCAGTACTTC.

This clone has only one observation. The chain recombines TRBV7-6 with TRBJ2-7; D is unclear. The V gene lost 5 bases and the J gene lost 4 bases, with 9 bases spanning the gap. This CDR3 is built from 12 residues. Germline lookup yields CDR1 SGHVS and CDR2 FNYEAQ. The CDR3 region has the DNA TGTGCCAGCAGCCAAAAGGGTTACGAGCAGTACTTC. The encoded protein is CASSQKGYEQYF.